Listed here are 21 T cell receptor beta chains from one sample, sequenced in a study of STAT5B mutations in CD4+ large granular lymphocyte leukemia. Repertoires were generated with immunoSEQ multiplex PCR, while TCRdb's copy carries only in-frame clones and drops some. The repertoire includes about 24,000 clones, 55% to 75% of them detected once, and approximately 0.69% sits in the top ten. Sequenced material: CD4+ T cells from blood buffy coats. The receptors were sampled from a human donor in good health.

The V call is TRBV7-2, the J call TRBJ1-2, with D perhaps TRBD1 (6 bases). V gave up 6 bases and J gave up 1 base, with 12 bases separating them. Germline loops: CDR1 SGHTA, CDR2 FQGNSA. This CDR3 spans 14 amino acids. The DNA of the CDR3 is TGTGCCAGCAGACCTACCAGGGGTAACTATGGCTACACCTTC. As protein: CASRPTRGNYGYTF.

V gene TRBV6-6 combines with J gene TRBJ1-5; tentatively, D is TRBD1 (6 bases). V was cut by 4 bases and J by 7 bases, with 17 bases left in between. The CDR3 contains 15 residues. Per the germline V gene, CDR1 is MNHNY and CDR2 is SVGAGI (reference sequence). CDR3 nucleotides: TGTGCCAGCAGTTCCGGGACAAGGGTTTCGCAGCCCCAGCATTTT. It is translated as CASSSGTRVSQPQHF.

This chain joins TRBV6-6 and TRBJ2-5; TRBD1 matches at 8 bases. This CDR3 spans 15 amino acids. Germline V CDR1 and CDR2: MNHNY, SVGAGI (reference sequence). The V and J ends lost 1 base and 5 bases, in that order; junction bases with no gene match: 6. This chain's CDR3 is CASSYFRGLGETQYF. The DNA of the CDR3 is TGTGCCAGCAGTTACTTCAGGGGGCTCGGGGAGACCCAGTACTTC.

This clone has only a few counts. The chain joins TRBV6-5 to TRBJ1-1; D not resolved. The CDR3 is 13 residues long. V shed 8 bases and J shed 1 base, with 11 bases lying between them. The V gene's germline CDR1 is MNHEY and CDR2 SVGAGI. In DNA form, the CDR3 reads TGTGCCAGCGCTGTGGAGTGGAACACTGAAGCTTTCTTT. Translation: CASAVEWNTEAFF.

This clone was detected once. The chain's CDR3 is CASSLGQMNTEAFF. The DNA of the CDR3 is TGCGCCAGCAGCTTGGGACAGATGAACACTGAAGCTTTCTTT. The V and J genes are TRBV5-1 and TRBJ1-1, with a possible D match to TRBD1 (5 bases). This CDR3 is 14 amino acids long. Per germline, CDR1 SGHRS and CDR2 YFSETQ. Trimming removed 0 bases from V and 0 bases from J, with 6 bases in between.

V usage is TRBV18 and J usage is TRBJ2-5; the D is unclear. CDR3 length equals 14 residues. Germline-derived CDR1 and CDR2 are KGHSH and LQKENI. With 2 bases removed from V and 1 base from J, the gap between germline ends came to 8 bases. The CDR3 reads CASSPSTTQETQYF. DNA for the CDR3: TGTGCCAGCTCACCATCGACAACCCAAGAGACCCAGTACTTC.

This clone occurred a few times. This sequence joins TRBV6-5 and TRBJ1-1; D uncertain. Germline V lookup: CDR1 MNHEY, CDR2 SVGAGI. This CDR3 has 11 residues. Trimming cost V 5 bases and J 4 bases, with 5 bases left between them. The CDR3 DNA follows: TGTGCCAGCAGTGACTTCACTGAAGCTTTCTTT. Residues: CASSDFTEAFF.

The CDR3 here is CASNLAGLDEQFF. The CDR3 DNA follows: TGCGCCAGCAACCTAGCGGGCTTGGATGAGCAGTTCTTC. The chain couples TRBV5-1 to TRBJ2-1; 8 bases match TRBD2. Germline V gene sequence: CDR1 SGHRS, CDR2 YFSETQ. J lost 8 bases, V lost 6 bases, and 7 bases had no gene match. This CDR3 is 13 amino acids long.

This chain joins TRBV7-2 and TRBJ2-1, with TRBD2 identical over 8 bases. The CDR3 covers 17 residues. V was clipped by 1 base and J by 8 bases; unmatched bases: 13. Germline values: CDR1 SGHTA, CDR2 FQGNSA. The CDR3 nucleotides read TGTGCCAGCAGCTTAGAGTGGCGGCGGGGGGCCCGGTATGAGCAGTTCTTC. It is translated as CASSLEWRRGARYEQFF.

As DNA, the CDR3 is TGTGCCAGCAGCGTGGCAGGGCGTTTGAACACCGGGGAGCTGTTTTTT. This encodes CASSVAGRLNTGELFF. The V call is TRBV5-4, the J call TRBJ2-2, with D maybe TRBD1 (5 bases). The V gene lost 4 bases and the J gene lost 1 base, with 14 bases spanning the gap. The germline gives CDR1 SGHNT, CDR2 YYREEE (reference sequence). The CDR3 has 16 residues.

J is TRBJ1-4 and V is TRBV18; weak D call: TRBD1 (5 bases). The germline V and J ends were trimmed by 2 bases and 3 bases, with 13 bases remaining between them. CDR3 length equals 16 residues. Germline V gene sequence: CDR1 KGHSH, CDR2 LQKENI. DNA of the CDR3: TGTGCCAGCTCACCAGGGGGGATCCGAGCTAATGAAAAACTGTTTTTT. Translating gives CASSPGGIRANEKLFF.

V and J are TRBV25-1 and TRBJ1-4; D is unclear. The V end lost 3 bases, the J end lost 8 bases, and 10 bases lay between the germline ends. Germline V gene data show CDR1 as MGHDK and CDR2 as SYGVNS. CDR3 length: 13 amino acids. CDR3 nucleotides: TGTGCCAGCAGTGATTGGAGTTGGGAAAAACTGTTTTTT. This encodes CASSDWSWEKLFF.

The chain joins TRBV11-3 to TRBJ2-3; D is uncertain. V was shortened by 4 bases and J by 4 bases, with 21 bases between the two germline ends. The V gene's germline CDR1 is SGHNT and CDR2 YENEEA. The CDR3 has 17 residues. The CDR3 loop reads CASSSSLAHPSSDTQYF. CDR3 in DNA: TGTGCCAGCAGCTCGTCCTTAGCACACCCCAGCTCAGATACGCAGTATTTT. Together with reference TRBV11-3 and TRBJ2-3, the CDR3 gives the full variable domain: EAGVVQSPRYKIIEKKQPVAFWCNPISGHNTLYWYLQNLGQGPELLIRYENEEAVDDSQLPKDRFSAERLKGVDSTLKIQPAELGDSAVYLCASSSSLAHPSSDTQYFGPGTRLTVL.

This chain uses TRBV4-1 with TRBJ2-7; possibly TRBD1 for D (6 bases). Trimming removed 0 bases from V and 1 base from J, with 16 bases in between. Germline CDR1 reads MGHRA; CDR2 reads YSYEKL. The CDR3 runs to 17 residues. The DNA of the CDR3 is TGCGCCAGCAGCCAAGATCTTTTCCGGACAGTTTCCTACGAGCAGTACTTC. Protein: CASSQDLFRTVSYEQYF.

V and J are TRBV7-8 and TRBJ2-5; D gene uncertain. V was trimmed by 0 bases and J by 5 bases, leaving 10 bases between them. The germline CDR1 and CDR2 sequences are SGHVS and FQNEAQ. This CDR3 region has 14 residues. The CDR3 protein is CASSLAGPPETQYF. The CDR3 nucleotides are TGTGCCAGCAGCTTAGCGGGCCCCCCGGAGACCCAGTACTTC.

The V and J genes are TRBV15 and TRBJ2-3; TRBD1 is a possible D gene (6 bases). Looked up from germline, CDR1 is LNHNV and CDR2 is YYDKDF (reference sequence). This CDR3 spans 15 amino acids. V shed 5 bases and J shed 0 bases, with 12 bases lying between them. DNA for the CDR3: TGTGCCACCAGCGTGCAGGGGCTAAGCACAGATACGCAGTATTTT. It encodes CATSVQGLSTDTQYF. Complete variable domain (other parts from reference TRBV15 and TRBJ2-3): DAMVIQNPRYQVTQFGKPVTLSCSQTLNHNVMYWYQQKSSQAPKLLFHYYDKDFNNEADTPDNFQSRRPNTSFCFLDIRSPGLGDTAMYLCATSVQGLSTDTQYFGPGTRLTVL.

The chain employs TRBV18 and TRBJ2-1; D remains ambiguous. This CDR3 comprises 12 residues. Trimming stripped 3 bases from V and 4 bases from J, with 4 bases between. Germline CDR1 reads KGHSH; CDR2 reads LQKENI. CDR3 amino acids: CASSPQYNEQFF. CDR3 DNA: TGTGCCAGCTCACCTCAATACAATGAGCAGTTCTTC.

This clone appeared a few times. The gene calls are TRBV11-2 and TRBJ1-1, with D maybe TRBD1 (5 bases). Trimming shortened V by 6 bases and J by 2 bases, and 10 bases separated the two germline ends. Germline V gene lookup returns CDR1 SGHAT and CDR2 FQNNGV. This CDR3 contains 13 residues. CDR3 residues: CASSPTVNTEAFF. The CDR3 nucleotides are TGTGCCAGCAGTCCGACAGTTAACACTGAAGCTTTCTTT. Based on the CDR3 plus reference TRBV11-2 and TRBJ1-1, the full variable domain is EAGVAQSPRYKIIEKRQSVAFWCNPISGHATLYWYQQILGQGPKLLIQFQNNGVVDDSQLPKDRFSAERLKGVDSTLKIQPAKLEDSAVYLCASSPTVNTEAFFGQGTRLTVV.

The chain joins TRBV14 to TRBJ2-5; 11 bases line up with TRBD1. V dropped 4 bases and J dropped 4; count of bases not matched to a gene: 5. Germline values: CDR1 SGHDN, CDR2 FVKESK. This CDR3 comprises 15 residues. The CDR3 nucleotides read TGTGCCAGCAGCCCAGGGACAGGGGGGGTAGAGACCCAGTACTTC. It translates to CASSPGTGGVETQYF.

The genes are TRBV11-3 and TRBJ2-7; D unclear. The CDR3 contains 14 residues. Germline values: CDR1 SGHNT, CDR2 YENEEA. V dropped 3 bases and J dropped 3 bases, with 12 bases sitting between them. CDR3 residues: CASSFPGTNYEQYF. The CDR3 region has the DNA TGTGCCAGCAGCTTCCCGGGCACCAACTACGAGCAGTACTTC.

This chain's CDR3 is CASRTGAGRDTGELFF. The CDR3 DNA reads TGTGCCAGTAGGACCGGGGCAGGGAGGGACACCGGGGAGCTGTTTTTT. This chain uses TRBV19 with TRBJ2-2, with 7 positions matching TRBD2. The CDR3 covers 16 residues. V dropped 6 bases and J dropped 3; count of bases not matched to a gene: 10. Per the germline V gene, CDR1 is LNHDA and CDR2 is SQIVND (reference sequence).